This T cell receptor (beta chain) was observed in a study of neoadjuvant anti-PD-1 for oral cavity cancer. V lost 8 bases to trimming and J lost 7 bases, with 18 bases between them. Germline values: CDR1 LNHDA, CDR2 SQIVND (reference sequence). CDR3 length: 14 residues. The time point was: after neoadjuvant nivolumab, at surgical resection. Patients had HPV-negative, locally advanced oral cavity squamous cell carcinoma. Libraries were prepared by immunoSEQ multiplex PCR; TCRdb keeps only in-frame clonotypes and omits some of them. The sample yields approximately 15,000 clones, 60% to 75% seen once. The specimen comprised PBMCs, sampled after nivolumab (anti-PD-1) treatment. The source of this sequence is a person aged 35-79 years with oral cavity squamous cell carcinoma. This chain connects TRBV19 to TRBJ1-5; D is possibly TRBD1 (6 bases). The CDR3 region has the DNA TGTGCCAGTGCCCTTACAGGGAAGGAGCAGCCCCAGCATTTT. This sequence encodes CASALTGKEQPQHF.